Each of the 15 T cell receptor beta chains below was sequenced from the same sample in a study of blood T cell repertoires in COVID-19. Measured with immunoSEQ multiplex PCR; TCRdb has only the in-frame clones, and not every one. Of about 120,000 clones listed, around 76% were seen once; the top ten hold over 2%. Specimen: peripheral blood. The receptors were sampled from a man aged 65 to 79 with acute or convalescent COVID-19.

As DNA, the CDR3 is TGTGCCAGCAACCGGGGACAGGGTGATCAGCCCCAGCATTTT. Encoded protein: CASNRGQGDQPQHF. The chain couples TRBV2 to TRBJ1-5; 9 bases are a match to TRBD1. Trimming cost V 7 bases and J 5 bases; bases outside gene matches: 6. There are 14 residues in the CDR3. Germline-derived CDR1 and CDR2 are SNHLY and FYNNEI. The complete variable domain, with remaining parts taken from reference TRBV2 and TRBJ1-5, reads EPEVTQTPSHQVTQMGQEVILRCVPISNHLYFYWYRQILGQKVEFLVSFYNNEISEKSEIFDDQFSVERPDGSNFTLKIRSTKLEDSAMYFCASNRGQGDQPQHFGDGTRLSIL.

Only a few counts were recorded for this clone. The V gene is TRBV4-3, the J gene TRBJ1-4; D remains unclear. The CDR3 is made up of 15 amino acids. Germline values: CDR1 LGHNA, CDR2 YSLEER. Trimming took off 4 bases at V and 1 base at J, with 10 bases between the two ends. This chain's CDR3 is CASSPRTQTNEKLFF. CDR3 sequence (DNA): TGCGCCAGCAGCCCCCGGACTCAAACTAATGAAAAACTGTTTTTT.

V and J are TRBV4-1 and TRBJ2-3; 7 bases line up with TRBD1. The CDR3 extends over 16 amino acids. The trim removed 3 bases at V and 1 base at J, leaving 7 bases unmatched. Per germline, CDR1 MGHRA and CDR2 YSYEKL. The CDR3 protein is CASSHFSQGGTDTQYF. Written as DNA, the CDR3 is TGCGCCAGCAGCCACTTCTCCCAGGGGGGCACAGATACGCAGTATTTT.

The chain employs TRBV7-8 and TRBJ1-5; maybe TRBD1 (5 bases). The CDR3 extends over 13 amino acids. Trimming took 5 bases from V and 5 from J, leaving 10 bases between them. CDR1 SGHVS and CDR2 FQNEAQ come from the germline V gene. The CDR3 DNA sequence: TGTGCCAGCAGCGGGGGGGTGGATCAGCCCCAGCATTTT. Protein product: CASSGGVDQPQHF.

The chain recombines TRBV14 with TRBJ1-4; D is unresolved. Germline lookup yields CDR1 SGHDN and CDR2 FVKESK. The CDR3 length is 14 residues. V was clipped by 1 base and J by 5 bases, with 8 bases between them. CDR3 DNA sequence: TGTGCCAGCAGCCAAGCCGGTATGAATGAAAAACTGTTTTTT. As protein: CASSQAGMNEKLFF.

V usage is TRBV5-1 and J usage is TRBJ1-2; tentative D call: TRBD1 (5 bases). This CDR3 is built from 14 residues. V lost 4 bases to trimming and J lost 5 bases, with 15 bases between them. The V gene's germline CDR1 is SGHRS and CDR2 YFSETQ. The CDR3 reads CASSPTWGEYGYTF. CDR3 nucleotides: TGCGCCAGCAGCCCTACGTGGGGGGAGTATGGCTACACCTTC.

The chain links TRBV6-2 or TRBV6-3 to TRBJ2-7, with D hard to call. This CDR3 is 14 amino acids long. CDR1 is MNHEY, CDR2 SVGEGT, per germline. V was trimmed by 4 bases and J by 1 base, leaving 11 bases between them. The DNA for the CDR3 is TGTGCCAGCAGTTCCCCAGGCAGATCCTACGAGCAGTACTTC. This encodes CASSSPGRSYEQYF.

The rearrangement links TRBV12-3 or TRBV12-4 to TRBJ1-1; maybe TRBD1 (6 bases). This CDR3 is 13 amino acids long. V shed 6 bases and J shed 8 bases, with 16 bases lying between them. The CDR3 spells CASSPGGGREAFF. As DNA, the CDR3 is TGTGCCAGCAGCCCCGGGGGGGGGCGAGAAGCTTTCTTT.

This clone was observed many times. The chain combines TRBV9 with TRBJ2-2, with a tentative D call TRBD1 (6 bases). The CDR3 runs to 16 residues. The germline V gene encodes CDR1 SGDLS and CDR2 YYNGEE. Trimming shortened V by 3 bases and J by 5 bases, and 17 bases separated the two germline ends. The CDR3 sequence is CASSAFGPRGTGELFF. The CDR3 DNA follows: TGTGCCAGCAGCGCCTTCGGCCCGAGGGGGACCGGGGAGCTGTTTTTT.

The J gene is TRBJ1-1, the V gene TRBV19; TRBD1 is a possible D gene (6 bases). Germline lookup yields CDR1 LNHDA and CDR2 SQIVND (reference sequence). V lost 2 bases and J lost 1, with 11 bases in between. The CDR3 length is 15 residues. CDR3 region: CASSITGTTNTEAFF. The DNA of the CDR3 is TGTGCCAGTAGTATAACCGGGACAACGAACACTGAAGCTTTCTTT.

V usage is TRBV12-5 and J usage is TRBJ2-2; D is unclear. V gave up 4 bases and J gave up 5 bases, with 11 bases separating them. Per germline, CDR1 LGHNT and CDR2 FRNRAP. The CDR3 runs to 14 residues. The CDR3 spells CASGWLTGTGELFF. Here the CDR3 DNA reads TGTGCTAGTGGTTGGTTGACTGGAACCGGGGAGCTGTTTTTT.

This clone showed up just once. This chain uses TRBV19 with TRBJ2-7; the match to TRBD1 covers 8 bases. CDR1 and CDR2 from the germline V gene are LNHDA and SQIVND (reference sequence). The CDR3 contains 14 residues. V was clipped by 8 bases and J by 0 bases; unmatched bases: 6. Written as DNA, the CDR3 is TGTGCCAGTCAACGGGACAGGAGCTCCTACGAGCAGTACTTC. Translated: CASQRDRSSYEQYF.

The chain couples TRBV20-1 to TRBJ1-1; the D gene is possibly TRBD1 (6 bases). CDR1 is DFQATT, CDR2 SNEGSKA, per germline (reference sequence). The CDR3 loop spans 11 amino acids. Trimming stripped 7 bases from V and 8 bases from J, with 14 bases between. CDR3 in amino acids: CSVTQRGEAFF. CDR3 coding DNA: TGCAGTGTTACGCAGAGGGGGGAAGCTTTCTTT.

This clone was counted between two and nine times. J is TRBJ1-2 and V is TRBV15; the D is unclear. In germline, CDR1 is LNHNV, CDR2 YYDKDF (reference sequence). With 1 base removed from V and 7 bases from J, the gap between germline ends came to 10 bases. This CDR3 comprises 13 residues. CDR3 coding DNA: TGTGCCACCAGCAGAGGGGGAGTAGTTGGCTACACCTTC. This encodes CATSRGGVVGYTF.

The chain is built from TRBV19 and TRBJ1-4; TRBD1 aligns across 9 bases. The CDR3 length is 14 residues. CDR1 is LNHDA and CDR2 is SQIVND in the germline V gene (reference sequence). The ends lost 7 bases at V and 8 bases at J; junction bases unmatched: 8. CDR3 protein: CASTYRDRAEKLFF. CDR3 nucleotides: TGTGCCAGTACCTACCGGGACAGGGCCGAAAAACTGTTTTTT. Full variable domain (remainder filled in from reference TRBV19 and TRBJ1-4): DGGITQSPKYLFRKEGQNVTLSCEQNLNHDAMYWYRQDPGQGLRLIYYSQIVNDFQKGDIAEGYSVSREKKESFPLTVTSAQKNPTAFYLCASTYRDRAEKLFFGSGTQLSVL.